This passage covers 3 T cell receptor beta chains from one sample sequenced in a study of blood T cell repertoires in COVID-19. The method was immunoSEQ multiplex PCR; TCRdb's version includes in-frame clones alone and lacks a portion of them. The sample records roughly 300,000 clones, about 87% being singletons. Source material: PBMCs or T cells enriched from blood (not recorded which). All receptors derive from a young woman who had recovered from COVID-19.

The rearrangement joins TRBV7-2 to TRBJ1-2, with D perhaps matching TRBD1 (6 bases). Trimming removed 6 bases at V and 4 bases at J, with 12 bases between. Germline V gives CDR1 SGHTA, CDR2 FQGNSA. The CDR3 is 13 amino acids. CDR3 in amino acids: CASSLTGSYGYTF. In DNA form, the CDR3 reads TGTGCCAGCAGTCTTACAGGGAGCTATGGCTACACCTTC.

The chain carries TRBV9 and TRBJ1-2; 7 bases align to TRBD1. This CDR3 has 15 residues. Per germline, CDR1 SGDLS and CDR2 YYNGEE. The V segment lost 0 bases and the J segment 7 bases; nucleotides outside the gene matches: 9. The CDR3 bases are TGTGCCAGCAGCGTAGATGTGGTAGGGGGCATTGGCTACACCTTC. Residues: CASSVDVVGGIGYTF. Filled out from reference TRBV9 and TRBJ1-2, the complete variable domain reads DSGVTQTPKHLITATGQRVTLRCSPRSGDLSVYWYQQSLDQGLQFLIQYYNGEERAKGNILERFSAQQFPDLHSELNLSSLELGDSALYFCASSVDVVGGIGYTFGSGTRLTVV.

Only one count was recorded for this clone. The sample contains more than one DNA sequence encoding this CDR3. V usage is TRBV15 and J usage is TRBJ2-7; 10 bases align to TRBD1. Trimming removed 5 bases from V and 4 bases from J; junction bases left unmatched: 5. CDR1 and CDR2 (germline): LNHNV, YYDKDF (reference sequence). This CDR3 comprises 14 residues. As DNA, the CDR3 is TGTGCCACCAGCCGGGACAGGGGCTCTTACGAGCAGTACTTC. This encodes CATSRDRGSYEQYF.